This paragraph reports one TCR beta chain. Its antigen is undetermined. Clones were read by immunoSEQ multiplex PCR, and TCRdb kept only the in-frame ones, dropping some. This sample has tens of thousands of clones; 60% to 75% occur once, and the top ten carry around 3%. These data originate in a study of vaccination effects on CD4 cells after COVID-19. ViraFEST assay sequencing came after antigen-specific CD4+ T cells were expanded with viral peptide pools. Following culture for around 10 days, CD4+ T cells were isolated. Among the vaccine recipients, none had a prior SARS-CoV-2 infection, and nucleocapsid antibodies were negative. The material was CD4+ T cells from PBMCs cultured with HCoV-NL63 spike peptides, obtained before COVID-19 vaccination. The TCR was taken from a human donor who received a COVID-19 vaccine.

The CDR3 sequence: CASSWSGAGGYTF. CDR3 DNA: TGTGCCAGCAGCTGGTCAGGGGCAGGAGGCTACACCTTC. V usage is TRBV7-9 and J usage is TRBJ1-2, with D possibly TRBD1 on 6 matching bases. V was cut by 4 bases and J by 8 bases, with 14 bases left in between. This CDR3 has 13 amino acids. Germline V gene lookup returns CDR1 SEHNR and CDR2 FQNEAQ (reference sequence). Looking up the rest from reference TRBV7-9 and TRBJ1-2 gives the full variable domain: DTGVSQNPRHKITKRGQNVTFRCDPISEHNRLYWYRQTLGQGPEFLTYFQNEAQLEKSRLLSDRFSAERPKGSFSTLEIQRTEQGDSAMYLCASSWSGAGGYTFGSGTRLTVV.